The 16 T cell receptor beta chains reported below all come from one sample, sequenced in a study of brain T cells in children with intractable seizures. Using immunoSEQ multiplex PCR, the repertoire was profiled, and TCRdb retains in-frame clones only, with some absent. The table records around 100,000 clones, 90% to 95% of them present only once. This specimen was peripheral blood, taken at surgery. Receptors were obtained from a boy in the first two years of life with hemimegalencephaly and intractable seizures.

The chain links TRBV5-6 to TRBJ1-6; a possible D gene is TRBD1 (5 bases). V gave up 4 bases and J gave up 7 bases, with 9 bases separating them. From germline, CDR1 is SGHDT and CDR2 YYEEEE. CDR3 size: 13 residues. CDR3 DNA: TGTGCCAGCAGCAGCAGGGAAAATTCACCCCTCCACTTT. It yields the protein CASSSRENSPLHF.

J is TRBJ1-1 and V is TRBV2, with D perhaps matching TRBD1 (6 bases). CDR3 length equals 14 residues. CDR1 is SNHLY and CDR2 is FYNNEI in the germline V gene. Trimming took 8 bases from V and 0 from J, leaving 13 bases between them. The CDR3: CASGGRSLNTEAFF. The CDR3 DNA reads as TGTGCCAGCGGGGGGCGAAGTTTGAACACTGAAGCTTTCTTT.

V gene TRBV3-1 (or the pseudogene TRBV3-2) combines with J gene TRBJ1-6, with D perhaps TRBD1 (5 bases). The V and J ends lost 4 bases and 9 bases respectively, with 10 bases between them. Germline V gene sequence: CDR1 LGHDT, CDR2 YNNKEL (reference sequence). The CDR3 length is 13 residues. CDR3 sequence (DNA): TGTGCCAGCAGCCTAGCTACAGGTTCACCCCTCCACTTT. This translates into CASSLATGSPLHF.

The chain has TRBV18 and TRBJ2-5, with 7 nucleotides matching TRBD2. The CDR3 has 13 amino acids. The V gene end was trimmed by 3 bases and the J gene end by 5 bases; junction bases not matched to a gene: 3. CDR1 and CDR2 from the germline V gene are KGHSH and LQKENI. Here the CDR3 reads CASSPGLGETQYF. In DNA, the CDR3 is TGTGCCAGCTCACCCGGACTAGGGGAGACCCAGTACTTC.

The rearrangement links TRBV6-6 to TRBJ1-1; D is unresolved. This CDR3 has 12 residues. The germline V gene has CDR1 MNHNY and CDR2 SVGAGI (reference sequence). The germline V and J ends were trimmed by 8 bases and 2 bases, with 9 bases remaining between them. DNA for the CDR3: TGTGCCAGCGGGGTCTCCAACACTGAAGCTTTCTTT. Translating it yields CASGVSNTEAFF.

CDR3 amino acids: CASKLFRGTAYEQYF. CDR3 DNA: TGCGCCAGCAAATTGTTTCGAGGGACTGCCTACGAGCAGTACTTC. The chain has TRBV5-1 and TRBJ2-7; a weak D match, TRBD2 (6 bases). There are 15 residues in the CDR3. Trimming removed 6 bases from V and 2 bases from J, with 18 bases in between. In germline, CDR1 is SGHRS, CDR2 YFSETQ.

The chain combines TRBV2 with TRBJ2-5, with D possibly TRBD1 on 5 matching bases. Trimming shortened V by 1 base and J by 7 bases, and 10 bases separated the two germline ends. The CDR3 sequence is 13 residues long. Germline V CDR1 and CDR2: SNHLY, FYNNEI. Here the CDR3 DNA reads TGTGCCAGCAGTGAAGGACAGTTGGGGACCCAGTACTTC. Translation gives CASSEGQLGTQYF.

The chain uses TRBV28 and TRBJ2-4, with a weak D call TRBD1 (6 bases). This CDR3 is 12 amino acids long. V was clipped by 5 bases and J by 11 bases, with 13 bases between them. Germline V lookup: CDR1 MDHEN, CDR2 SYDVKM. CDR3 DNA: TGTGCCAGCAGTCCAACAGGGCGTCTTCAGTACTTC. It yields the protein CASSPTGRLQYF.

The V call is TRBV7-9, the J call TRBJ2-1; D is unclear. V gave up 7 bases and J gave up 5 bases, with 18 bases separating them. This CDR3 comprises 15 residues. Germline V gives CDR1 SEHNR, CDR2 FQNEAQ (reference sequence). CDR3 amino acids: CASNSPGWINNEQFF. CDR3 bases: TGTGCCAGCAATTCACCCGGATGGATAAACAATGAGCAGTTCTTC.

J is TRBJ1-1 and V is TRBV24-1, with 7 bases aligning to TRBD1. The CDR3 sequence is 15 residues long. J gave up 1 base and V 3 bases, and 4 bases lay outside the gene matches. Germline CDR1 and CDR2: KGHDR and SFDVKD. The CDR3 protein is CATSDPRTGNTEAFF. For the CDR3, the DNA is TGTGCCACCAGTGATCCGAGGACAGGGAACACTGAAGCTTTCTTT.

The chain recombines TRBV7-9 with TRBJ2-1; 12 nucleotides align to TRBD2. This CDR3 comprises 16 residues. J was trimmed by 4 bases and V by 4 bases; bases with no gene match: 5. Germline V lookup: CDR1 SEHNR, CDR2 FQNEAQ (reference sequence). The DNA of the CDR3 is TGTGCCAGCAGCTCGCGACTAGCGGGAGTTTACAATGAGCAGTTCTTC. This gives the protein CASSSRLAGVYNEQFF.

The chain's CDR3 is CASRYTGPTGGEQFF. The CDR3 nucleotides read TGTGCCAGCAGGTACACCGGGCCGACGGGCGGTGAGCAGTTCTTC. The chain combines TRBV6-5 with TRBJ2-1; D gene ambiguous. Germline V lookup: CDR1 MNHEY, CDR2 SVGAGI. This CDR3 has 15 residues. V was pared by 6 bases and J by 9 bases, with 21 bases between.

The chain employs TRBV4-1 and TRBJ2-2; 8 bases align to TRBD2. This CDR3 has 17 amino acids. V was clipped by 1 base and J by 5 bases; unmatched bases: 9. Germline CDR1 is MGHRA and CDR2 is YSYEKL. The CDR3 sequence: CASSQVPAGDLTGELFF. The CDR3 nucleotides read TGCGCCAGCAGCCAAGTCCCAGCGGGAGATCTGACCGGGGAGCTGTTTTTT.

The chain recombines TRBV9 with TRBJ2-1; D is perhaps TRBD2 (5 bases). The CDR3 extends over 18 amino acids. Deletions cut 7 bases from V and 0 bases from J, with 23 bases between. Germline V gene sequence: CDR1 SGDLS, CDR2 YYNGEE. CDR3 DNA: TGTGCCAGCCTTCTTTTTAAGGCAGGCGACTACTCCTACAATGAGCAGTTCTTC. Protein sequence: CASLLFKAGDYSYNEQFF.

This chain joins TRBV10-3 and TRBJ2-7; 10 nucleotides match TRBD2. Germline loops: CDR1 ENHRY, CDR2 SYGVKD. Germline trimming cut 8 bases from V and 1 base from J; bases unmatched to any gene: 8. The CDR3 extends over 15 amino acids. Written as DNA, the CDR3 is TGTGCCATCGCCTCCGGGACTAGCGCTTCCTACGAGCAGTACTTC. Encoded protein: CAIASGTSASYEQYF.

The genes are TRBV7-8 and TRBJ2-7; 8 nucleotides agree with TRBD1. Germline V CDR1 and CDR2: SGHVS, FQNEAQ. The CDR3 extends over 15 amino acids. J was trimmed by 1 base and V by 1 base; bases with no gene match: 3. The CDR3 sequence is CASSLERTGSYEQYF. CDR3 coding DNA: TGTGCCAGCAGCTTAGAAAGGACAGGGTCCTACGAGCAGTACTTC.